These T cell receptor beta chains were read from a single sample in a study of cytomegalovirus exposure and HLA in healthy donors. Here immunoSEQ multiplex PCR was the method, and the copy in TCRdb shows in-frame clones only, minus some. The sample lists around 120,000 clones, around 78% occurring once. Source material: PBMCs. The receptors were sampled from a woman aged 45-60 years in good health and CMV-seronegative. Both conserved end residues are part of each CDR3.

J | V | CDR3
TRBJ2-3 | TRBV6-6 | CASSYSGEGGTQYF
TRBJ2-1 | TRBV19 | CASSSYTGTGNNEQFF
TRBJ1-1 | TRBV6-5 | CASSGVGGEAFF
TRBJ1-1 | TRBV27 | CASSLSPGIEAFF
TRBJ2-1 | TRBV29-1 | CSTRLADNEQFF
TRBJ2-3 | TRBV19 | CASSISPGRVTDTQYF
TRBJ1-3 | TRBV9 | CASSVDRRSGNTIYF
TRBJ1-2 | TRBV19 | CASKNTGGTINYGYTF
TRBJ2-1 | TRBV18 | CASSPLTSGVSYNEQFF
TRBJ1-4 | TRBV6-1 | CASSKQGTTNEKLFF